This T cell receptor beta chain comes out of a study of read filtering for tumor transcriptome and immune sequencing (dated by TCRdb to about 2020). About the full investigation: The cohort consisted of 17 to 20 male and some 13 female patients, with a mean age of approximately 70 years and an age range of roughly 47 to 85. Per sample, about 3.5 to 11 million TCR-region mapped reads were obtained with IR-seq, compared with only about 85 to 1,400 with RNA-seq. Under revised international staging, roughly 8 patients fell into R-ISS I, more than 15 into R-ISS II and six or seven into R-ISS III. After DNase treatment, whole-transcriptome libraries were prepared using the TruSeq RNA Access Library Prep Kit. Using the same bone marrow samples, the study compared TCR repertoires obtained by targeted immune repertoire sequencing with those obtained by bulk whole-transcriptome sequencing. As a main aim, a read-filtering strategy for immune repertoire data was addressed, with the specific question being whether clonotypes supported by a single read should be removed. What the study reported, not specific to this receptor: Removing single-read clonotypes increased the correlation between IR-seq and RNA-seq shared clonotype proportions. The sorted CD138-negative fraction was composed of a mixed bone marrow immune population rather than of purified T cells. Clonotypes were captured by IR-seq at much higher depth and more reliably than by RNA-seq, and smaller IR-seq throughput was sufficient for identification of most shared clonotypes. Single-read clonotypes made up roughly 82% of clonotypes but about 3.6% of total reads in IR-seq, and under 75% of clonotypes and roughly 45% of reads in RNA-seq.

Starting from 400 ng RNA, TCR libraries were constructed with the Immunoverse kit using molecular barcoded adaptors that cover the alpha/delta and beta/gamma chains. TCR library preparation was performed with the same RNA that was used for transcriptome sequencing. Sequencing of TCR libraries was carried out on an Illumina HiSeq 4000 with 2 x 150 cycles. For the original study's pipeline: With MiXCR, TCR reads were aligned to human V, D, J and C references and assembled into CDR3 clonotypes, with quality filtering and error correction included. The tcR package in R was used for analysis of clonotype counts and gene usage diversity. Raw mapping reads were checked after the RNA-seq reads had been mapped by STAR aligner version 2.5.3a onto the human GRCh37 genome. To test how sequencing depth affects detected clonotypes, IR-seq fastq files were randomly downsampled with Seqtk 1.3. TCRdb's own reprocessing of the public reads used fastp at Q25 and MiXCR and kept productive beta chains. Rows are unified per CDR3 protein, each entry keeping the most common DNA and genes. Here the V and J calls rest on TCRdb's processing, not on the authors' analysis. A total of about 63,000 distinct CDR3 sequences appear in this sample, about 15% of them only once. Approximately 47% of the sample belongs to the ten largest clones.

Bone marrow was sampled from every patient at the time of active disease. Bone marrow mononuclear cells were isolated by Ficoll-Hypaque density gradient centrifugation. Myeloma plasma cells were removed and CD138-negative cells were obtained by negative selection following labeling with CD138 magnetic microbeads on a MACS separator. The purity of the isolated cells was checked by flow cytometry with CD138 antibodies on an Attune NxT. TRIzol reagent was used to extract total RNA, and a NanoDrop spectrophotometer was used to quantify the extracted RNA. For each patient, paired RNA-seq and IR-seq were run on the CD138-negative bone marrow sample from that patient. This clonotype was counted at least ten times. The antigen it binds to is not known. Base qualities were left out, and no much larger clone turns up one base away. The CDR3 sequence holds 16 residues, the cysteine and phenylalanine included. The only DNA kept is the CDR3, 48 bases in frame from the first base. Sequences SEHNR (CDR1) and FQNEAQ (CDR2) are obtained from the germline V gene (reference sequence). Trimming accounts for 1 base at V and 11 bases at J, while the number of junction bases matched to no gene is 15.

Recombination connected TRBV7-9 to TRBJ2-3; 7 nucleotides in the junction match TRBD2. The clonotype was recovered from a donor older than 35 with multiple myeloma. Input material: a population of CD138-negative cells sorted from bone marrow. The cell subset or site label here, explained by the study, means: bone marrow mononuclear cells depleted of CD138+ plasma/myeloma cells by negative magnetic selection. The CDR3 in this case is CASSLVPGYSGGRQYF. The nucleotides read TGTGCCAGCAGCTTAGTGCCAGGGTATTCCGGCGGGAGGCAGTATTTT. Extended through the reference TRBV7-9 and TRBJ2-3 proteins, this CDR3 yields the full variable domain: DTGVSQNPRHKITKRGQNVTFRCDPISEHNRLYWYRQTLGQGPEFLTYFQNEAQLEKSRLLSDRFSAERPKGSFSTLEIQRTEQGDSAMYLCASSLVPGYSGGRQYFGPGTRLTVL.